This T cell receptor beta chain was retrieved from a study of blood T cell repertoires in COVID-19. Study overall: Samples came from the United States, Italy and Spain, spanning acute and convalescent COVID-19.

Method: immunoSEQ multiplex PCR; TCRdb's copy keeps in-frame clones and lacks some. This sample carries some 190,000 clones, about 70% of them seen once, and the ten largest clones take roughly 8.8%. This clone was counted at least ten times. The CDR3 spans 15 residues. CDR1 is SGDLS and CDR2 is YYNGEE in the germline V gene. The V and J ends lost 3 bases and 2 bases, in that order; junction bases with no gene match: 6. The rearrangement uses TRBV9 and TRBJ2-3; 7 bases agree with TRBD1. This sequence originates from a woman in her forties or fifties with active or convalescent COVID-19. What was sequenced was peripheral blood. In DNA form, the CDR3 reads TGTGCCAGCAGCGCCAGGACAGGCTCCACAGATACGCAGTATTTT. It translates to CASSARTGSTDTQYF.